These T cell receptor beta chains were read from a single sample in a study of shared clonotypes between healthy human individuals. The assay was immunoSEQ multiplex PCR, and TCRdb's table has in-frame clones only and misses some. The repertoire has nearly 600,000 clones, just under 97% of them found once; the top ten carry roughly 0.1%. The sample consisted of naive CD8+ T cells sorted from blood. Source of these receptors: a woman in her thirties in good health. Each CDR3 is given with its conserved first and last residue. Fields, in order: clone size, J gene, D gene, V gene, CDR3 protein, CDR3 DNA. A D gene is named only where the DNA matches it firmly. The size field is filled for only some rows; it gives once, few, many or a size class.

>.|TRBJ2-7|.|TRBV7-8
CASSSGVAYEQYF
TGTGCCAGCAGCTCCGGGGTGGCTTACGAGCAGTACTTC
>.|TRBJ1-5|.|TRBV7-8
CASSLGLHGNQPQHF
TGTGCCAGCAGCTTGGGCCTCCACGGGAATCAGCCCCAGCATTTT
>.|TRBJ2-7|.|TRBV19
CASSPAPASYEQYF
TGTGCCAGTAGTCCAGCCCCGGCGAGTTACGAGCAGTACTTC
>.|TRBJ1-5|.|TRBV6-1
CASSEYGSRHQPQHF
TGTGCCAGCAGTGAATATGGTTCTCGCCATCAGCCCCAGCATTTT
>.|TRBJ2-7|TRBD2|TRBV6-1
CASITAGLAGYEQYF
TGTGCCAGTATCACGGCGGGACTAGCGGGCTACGAGCAGTACTTC
>.|TRBJ2-7|TRBD2|TRBV11-2
CASSSSGILYEQYF
TGTGCCAGCAGCTCTAGCGGGATTCTCTACGAGCAGTACTTC
>.|TRBJ2-7|.|TRBV9
CASSQGGSTNEQYF
TGTGCCAGCAGCCAAGGGGGTAGTACAAACGAGCAGTACTTC
>.|TRBJ2-3|.|TRBV2
CASSEKLASPDTQYF
TGTGCCAGCAGTGAAAAACTAGCTAGTCCAGATACGCAGTATTTT
>.|TRBJ2-7|.|TRBV6-6
CASSYSAYEQYF
TGTGCCAGCAGTTATTCCGCCTACGAGCAGTACTTC
>.|TRBJ1-6|.|TRBV6-1
CASSEFVGVDSPLHF
TGTGCCAGCAGTGAATTTGTAGGGGTGGATTCACCCCTCCACTTT
>few|TRBJ1-1|.|TRBV19
CASSDEALNTEAFF
TGTGCCAGTAGTGACGAGGCGCTAAACACTGAAGCTTTCTTT
>.|TRBJ2-1|TRBD2|TRBV2
CASSESASGRINEQFF
TGTGCCAGCAGTGAGTCGGCTAGCGGGAGGATCAATGAGCAGTTCTTC
>.|TRBJ2-5|.|TRBV11-2
CASRLKQGLETQYF
TGTGCCAGCAGATTAAAACAGGGTTTGGAGACCCAGTACTTC
>.|TRBJ2-7|TRBD1|TRBV6-1
CASSEQGASYEQYF
TGTGCCAGCAGTGAACAGGGGGCGTCCTACGAGCAGTACTTC
>.|TRBJ2-4|.|TRBV28
CASSFLRKRVGKKNIQYF
TGTGCCAGCAGTTTTTTGAGGAAGCGGGTGGGTAAAAAAAACATTCAGTACTTC
>.|TRBJ2-1|.|TRBV27
CASSLSVLSSYNEQFF
TGTGCCAGCAGTTTATCGGTCCTGAGCTCCTACAATGAGCAGTTCTTC
>.|TRBJ2-5|.|TRBV7-9
CASSLALRLAQETQYF
TGTGCCAGCAGCCTTGCCCTCAGACTGGCGCAAGAGACCCAGTACTTC
>.|TRBJ2-3|.|TRBV5-6
CASSFGAATQYF
TGTGCCAGCAGCTTCGGGGCAGCCACGCAGTATTTT
>.|TRBJ2-7|.|TRBV9
CASSPEPGPSYEQYF
TGTGCCAGCAGCCCTGAACCGGGGCCCTCCTACGAGCAGTACTTC
>.|TRBJ2-7|.|TRBV7-8
CASSLGGSILRGQYF
TGTGCCAGCAGCTTAGGGGGGTCCATTCTACGAGGGCAGTACTTC
>once|TRBJ1-1|.|TRBV7-6
CASSLGQLNTEAFF
TGTGCCAGCAGCTTAGGGCAGTTGAACACTGAAGCTTTCTTT
>.|TRBJ2-2|TRBD1|TRBV30
CAWELLRDRVPGELFF
TGTGCCTGGGAGCTCTTGCGGGACAGGGTCCCCGGGGAGCTGTTTTTT
>.|TRBJ2-1|.|TRBV7-2
CASSLGLAPLRDNEQFF
TGTGCCAGCAGCTTGGGCCTAGCGCCTCTAAGGGACAATGAGCAGTTCTTC
>.|TRBJ2-7|TRBD1|TRBV5-1
CASSDRGALDEQYF
TGCGCCAGCAGTGACAGGGGGGCTCTGGACGAGCAGTACTTC
>.|TRBJ2-7|TRBD2|TRBV30
CAWSGVAGIYEQYF
TGTGCCTGGAGTGGTGTAGCGGGGATATACGAGCAGTACTTC
>.|TRBJ2-5|TRBD1|TRBV11-2
CASSSRDRSLLATQYF
TGTGCCAGCAGCTCACGGGACAGGTCCCTCCTGGCGACCCAGTACTTC
>.|TRBJ2-7|.|TRBV11-2
CASSTGTETEINYEQYF
TGTGCCAGCAGCACGGGGACGGAGACAGAGATAAACTACGAGCAGTACTTC
>.|TRBJ2-1|.|TRBV11-2
CASSYIRRNEQFF
TGTGCCAGCAGCTATATTAGGCGAAATGAGCAGTTCTTC
>once|TRBJ1-1|.|TRBV7-2
CASSRKKRDEAFF
TGTGCCAGCAGCCGAAAAAAACGGGACGAAGCTTTCTTT
>few|TRBJ1-4|.|TRBV27
CASHGRLNEKLFF
TGTGCCAGCCACGGCAGGCTTAATGAAAAACTGTTTTTT
>.|TRBJ2-3|.|TRBV19
CASSWVALTDTQYF
TGTGCCAGTAGTTGGGTAGCTCTCACAGATACGCAGTATTTT
>.|TRBJ1-4|.|TRBV5-8
CASSFSTVNEKLFF
TGTGCCAGCAGCTTTTCCACAGTGAATGAAAAACTGTTTTTT
>.|TRBJ1-3|.|TRBV11-2
CASNPAGDSGNTIYF
TGTGCCAGCAATCCGGCGGGGGACTCTGGAAACACCATATATTTT
>.|TRBJ2-1|TRBD2|TRBV2
CASSDSLAGGTSYNEQFF
TGTGCCAGCAGTGATTCACTAGCGGGAGGGACCTCCTACAATGAGCAGTTCTTC
>.|TRBJ1-1|.|TRBV14
CASSQSRGTEAFF
TGTGCCAGCAGCCAAAGCCGGGGTACTGAAGCTTTCTTT
>.|TRBJ1-5|.|TRBV28
CASSSHQPQHF
TGTGCCAGCAGCTCCCATCAGCCCCAGCATTTT
>.|TRBJ2-2|.|TRBV27
CASSPGGPQPTGELFF
TGTGCCAGCAGTCCCGGGGGGCCCCAACCCACCGGGGAGCTGTTTTTT
>.|TRBJ2-7|.|TRBV28
CASNPGSSGEQYF
TGTGCCAGTAATCCCGGGAGTTCTGGCGAGCAGTACTTC
>.|TRBJ2-2|TRBD2|TRBV5-6
CASSPSTSGRQELFF
TGTGCCAGCAGCCCGTCGACTAGCGGGAGACAGGAGCTGTTTTTT
>.|TRBJ1-3|.|TRBV9
CASSVEGSGNTIYF
TGTGCCAGCAGCGTAGAGGGCTCTGGAAACACCATATATTTT
>.|TRBJ2-5|TRBD1|TRBV28
CASSGTGGDETQYF
TGTGCCAGCAGTGGGACAGGGGGCGACGAGACCCAGTACTTC
>.|TRBJ1-2|.|TRBV28
CASSFFPTNGYTF
TGTGCCAGCAGTTTTTTTCCTACAAATGGCTACACCTTC
>few|TRBJ2-5|TRBD2|TRBV4-1
CASSPPGLAAVQETQYF
TGCGCCAGCAGCCCACCGGGACTAGCAGCTGTCCAAGAGACCCAGTACTTC
>.|TRBJ2-7|TRBD1|TRBV5-1
CASSTGQGREQYF
TGCGCCAGCAGCACGGGACAGGGGCGCGAGCAGTACTTC
>.|TRBJ1-4|.|TRBV27
CASRGRAFNEKLFF
TGTGCCAGCAGAGGGCGGGCCTTTAATGAAAAACTGTTTTTT
>.|TRBJ2-7|.|TRBV5-4
CASSLGGQQNEQYF
TGTGCCAGCAGCTTGGGGGGGCAACAGAACGAGCAGTACTTC
>few|TRBJ2-7|TRBD1|TRBV4-1
CASSQEGTGYYEQYF
TGCGCCAGCAGCCAGGAGGGGACAGGCTACTACGAGCAGTACTTC
>.|TRBJ2-7|TRBD1|TRBV4-2
CASSQGQGDPYEQYF
TGTGCCAGCAGCCAAGGACAGGGCGATCCCTACGAGCAGTACTTC
>.|TRBJ2-3|TRBD2|TRBV7-2
CASSPTSVSYTDTQYF
TGTGCCAGCAGTCCGACTAGCGTCTCATACACAGATACGCAGTATTTT
>.|TRBJ1-2|TRBD1|TRBV9
CASSVFDAGGFGYTF
TGTGCCAGCAGCGTATTCGATGCAGGGGGCTTCGGCTACACCTTC
>.|TRBJ1-5|.|TRBV28
CASSLDRLSNQPQHF
TGTGCCAGCAGTTTAGACAGGTTGAGCAATCAGCCCCAGCATTTT
>.|TRBJ2-3|.|TRBV5-4
CASRLRGGSTDTQYF
TGTGCCAGCAGACTGAGGGGGGGTTCCACAGATACGCAGTATTTT